This paragraph covers one TCR beta chain sequence. The CDR3 length is 11 residues. Trimming left V 5 bases short and J 6 bases short, with 11 bases between. The germline V gene has CDR1 GTSNPN and CDR2 SVGIG (reference sequence). TCRdb keeps only in-frame clones here, not all; method: immunoSEQ multiplex PCR. The sample holds under 25,000 clones, about 82% seen once. The data were taken from a study of preoperative IRX-2 immunotherapy in early breast cancer. Documented treatment: preoperative locoregional IRX-2 cytokine immunotherapy. Preoperative locoregional IRX-2 cytokine immunotherapy was tested in the phase Ib source study.

Sequencing was performed on lymph node tissue, taken after IRX-2 immunotherapy. The chain joins TRBV30 to TRBJ2-7; the D gene is possibly TRBD2 (5 bases). This clonotype was obtained from a human donor with breast cancer. This CDR3 reads CAWGVGIEQYF. The CDR3 DNA reads as TGTGCCTGGGGGGTCGGGATCGAGCAGTACTTC.